The source of this T cell receptor (beta chain) is a study of a mutant IDH1 vaccine in newly diagnosed glioma. Across the study: Patients received vaccination from 4-6 weeks after radiotherapy alone, or with temozolomide cycles.

Data came from immunoSEQ multiplex PCR; TCRdb stores just in-frame clones and leaves some out. The data contain about 65,000 clones, approximately 84% of them singletons. Study conclusions and caveats: 85% to 95% of patients showed vaccine-induced immune responses across multiple MHC alleles.

Notes on this clone: Antigen: not known.

V lost 4 bases and J 3 bases, leaving 19 bases between the germline ends. The CDR3 has 17 amino acids. CDR1 and CDR2 from the germline V gene are MGHRA and YSYEKL. Time point in this sample: week 23, last vaccination. Vaccine doses each comprised 300 ug of mutant IDH1 20-mer peptide, with topical imiquimod. Every donor had a new WHO grade 3 or 4 astrocytoma that was IDH1-mutant, with loss of nuclear ATRX. The V and J genes are TRBV4-1 and TRBJ1-5, with D possibly matching TRBD1 (5 bases). The TCR originated in a man aged 25-45 years with glioma. Sample: PBMCs, taken from a glioma patient whose treatment included an IDH1 peptide vaccine. In DNA, the CDR3 is TGCGCCAGCAGCCCGACTCGGCATGGCAGGGACAATCAGCCCCAGCATTTT. Amino acids: CASSPTRHGRDNQPQHF.